This T cell receptor beta chain came from a study of T cell responses to AZD1222 COVID-19 vaccine. Sequenced by immunoSEQ multiplex PCR; TCRdb stores in-frame clones only, minus some. The sample includes around 95,000 clones, around 89% of them seen just once. Notes on the study in general: The reported proportion of spike-specific TCRs targeting unmutated variant regions was nearly half. It was only after the peak T cell response that any repertoires were sampled. Dominant at 160-218 and 743-854, vaccine-associated CD4 TCRs also spanned spike.

Worth noting for this clone: Its antigen is still unknown.

This material consisted of peripheral blood, taken on day 0 of AZD1222 vaccination. The origin of this receptor is an adult in good health.

Written as DNA, the CDR3 is TGTGCCAGCAGCCACACTCTAGACGCCTACGAGCAGTACTTC. Translation gives CASSHTLDAYEQYF. The chain recombines TRBV5-4 with TRBJ2-7; unclear D gene. Germline V CDR1 and CDR2: SGHNT, YYREEE (reference sequence). The CDR3 consists of 14 residues. The germline V and J ends were trimmed by 4 bases and 2 bases, with 13 bases remaining between them.